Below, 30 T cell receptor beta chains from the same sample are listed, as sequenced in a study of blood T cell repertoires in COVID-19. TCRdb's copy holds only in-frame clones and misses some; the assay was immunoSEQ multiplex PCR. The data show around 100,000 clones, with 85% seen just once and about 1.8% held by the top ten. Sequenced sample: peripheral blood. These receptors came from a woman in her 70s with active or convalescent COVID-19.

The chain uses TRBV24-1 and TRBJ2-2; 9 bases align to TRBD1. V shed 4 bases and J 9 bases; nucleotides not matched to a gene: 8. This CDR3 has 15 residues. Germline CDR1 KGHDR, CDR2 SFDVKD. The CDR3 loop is CATSDPRTGVRELFF. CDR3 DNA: TGTGCCACCAGTGACCCCCGGACAGGGGTACGGGAGCTGTTTTTT.

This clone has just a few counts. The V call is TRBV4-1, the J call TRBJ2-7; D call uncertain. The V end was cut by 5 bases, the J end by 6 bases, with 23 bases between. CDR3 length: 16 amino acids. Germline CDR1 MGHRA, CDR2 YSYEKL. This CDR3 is CASSKGRFGGTGEQYF. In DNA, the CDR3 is TGCGCCAGCAGCAAAGGTAGATTCGGCGGAACGGGCGAGCAGTACTTC.

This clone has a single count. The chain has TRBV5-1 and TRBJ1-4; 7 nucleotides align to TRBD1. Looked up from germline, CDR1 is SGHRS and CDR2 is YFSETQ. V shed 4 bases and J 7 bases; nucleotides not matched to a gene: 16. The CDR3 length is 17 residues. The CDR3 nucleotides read TGCGCCAGCAGCCCCAGTTCCCAGGGACAGCAAGCTGAAAAACTGTTTTTT. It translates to CASSPSSQGQQAEKLFF.

Written as DNA, the CDR3 is TGTGCCAGCAGTTTAGCCATGACAGGGACCAAAAACATTCAGTACTTC. Protein: CASSLAMTGTKNIQYF. This sequence joins TRBV27 and TRBJ2-4, with TRBD1 matching 7 bases. The length of the CDR3 is 16 residues. The V segment lost 2 bases and the J segment 2 bases; nucleotides outside the gene matches: 6. The V gene's germline CDR1 is MNHEY and CDR2 SMNVEV (reference sequence).

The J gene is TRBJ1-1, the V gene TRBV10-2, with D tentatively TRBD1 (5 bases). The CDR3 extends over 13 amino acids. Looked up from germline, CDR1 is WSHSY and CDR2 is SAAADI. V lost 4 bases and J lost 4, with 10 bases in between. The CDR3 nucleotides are TGCGCCAGCAGTGGCGGGGGTGGCACTGAAGCTTTCTTT. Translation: CASSGGGGTEAFF.

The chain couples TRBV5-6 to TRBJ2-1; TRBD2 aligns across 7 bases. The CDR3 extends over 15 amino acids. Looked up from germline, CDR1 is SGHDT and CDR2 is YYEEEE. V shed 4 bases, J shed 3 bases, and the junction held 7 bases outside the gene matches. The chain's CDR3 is CASSKLATGYNEQFF. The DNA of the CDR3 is TGTGCCAGCAGCAAACTAGCGACGGGCTACAATGAGCAGTTCTTC.

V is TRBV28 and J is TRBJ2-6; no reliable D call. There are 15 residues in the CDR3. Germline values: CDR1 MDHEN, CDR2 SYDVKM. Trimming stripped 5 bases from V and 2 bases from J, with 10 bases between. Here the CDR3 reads CASSTRSPGANVLTF. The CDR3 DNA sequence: TGTGCCAGCAGTACCCGTAGTCCTGGGGCCAACGTCCTGACTTTC.

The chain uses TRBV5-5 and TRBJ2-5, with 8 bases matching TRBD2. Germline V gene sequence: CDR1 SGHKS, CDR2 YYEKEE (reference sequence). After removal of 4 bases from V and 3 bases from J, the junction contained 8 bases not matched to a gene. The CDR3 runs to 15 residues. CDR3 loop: CASSREGTAEETQYF. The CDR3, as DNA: TGTGCCAGCAGCCGGGAGGGGACGGCAGAAGAGACCCAGTACTTC.

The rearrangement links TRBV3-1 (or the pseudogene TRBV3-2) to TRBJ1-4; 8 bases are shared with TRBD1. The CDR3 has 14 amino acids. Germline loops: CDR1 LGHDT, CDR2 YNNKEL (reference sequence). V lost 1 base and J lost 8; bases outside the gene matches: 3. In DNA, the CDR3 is TGTGCCAGCAGCCAAGGGACAGGGAAAGAAAAACTGTTTTTT. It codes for CASSQGTGKEKLFF.

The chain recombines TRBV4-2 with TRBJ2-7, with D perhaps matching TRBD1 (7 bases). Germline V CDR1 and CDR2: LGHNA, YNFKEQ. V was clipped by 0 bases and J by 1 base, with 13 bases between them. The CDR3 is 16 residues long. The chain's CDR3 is CASSQDSGQASYEQYF. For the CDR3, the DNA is TGTGCCAGCAGCCAAGATAGCGGACAGGCGTCCTACGAGCAGTACTTC.

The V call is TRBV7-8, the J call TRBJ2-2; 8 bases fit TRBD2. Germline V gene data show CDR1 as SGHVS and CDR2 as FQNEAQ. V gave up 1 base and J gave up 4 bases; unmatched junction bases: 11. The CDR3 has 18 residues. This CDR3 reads CASSLVGSLTSGTGELFF. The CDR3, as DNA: TGTGCCAGCAGCTTAGTTGGGTCTCTCACTAGCGGCACCGGGGAGCTGTTTTTT.

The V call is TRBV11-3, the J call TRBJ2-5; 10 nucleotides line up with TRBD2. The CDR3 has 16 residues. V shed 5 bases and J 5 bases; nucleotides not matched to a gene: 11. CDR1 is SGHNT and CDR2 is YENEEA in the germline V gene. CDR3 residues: CASSPRTSGLGETQYF. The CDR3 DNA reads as TGTGCCAGCAGCCCCCGGACTAGCGGCCTCGGTGAGACCCAGTACTTC.

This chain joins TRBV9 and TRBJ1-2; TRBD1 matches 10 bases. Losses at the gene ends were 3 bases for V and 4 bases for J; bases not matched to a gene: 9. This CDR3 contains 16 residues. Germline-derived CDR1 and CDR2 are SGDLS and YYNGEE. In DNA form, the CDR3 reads TGTGCCAGCAGCGGATCCGCCGGGACAGGGGCCTATGGCTACACCTTC. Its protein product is CASSGSAGTGAYGYTF.

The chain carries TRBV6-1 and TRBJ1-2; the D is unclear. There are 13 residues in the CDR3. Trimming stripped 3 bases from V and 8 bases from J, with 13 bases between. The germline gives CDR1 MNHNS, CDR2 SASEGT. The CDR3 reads CASSEWALEGYTF. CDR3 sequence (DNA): TGTGCCAGCAGTGAGTGGGCATTAGAGGGCTACACCTTC.

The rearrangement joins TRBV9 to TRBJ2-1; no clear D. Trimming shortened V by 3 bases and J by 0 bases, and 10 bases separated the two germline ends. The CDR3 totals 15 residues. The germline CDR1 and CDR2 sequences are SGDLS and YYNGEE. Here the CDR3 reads CASSASLGSYNEQFF. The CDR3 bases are TGTGCCAGCAGCGCCTCCCTCGGCTCCTACAATGAGCAGTTCTTC.

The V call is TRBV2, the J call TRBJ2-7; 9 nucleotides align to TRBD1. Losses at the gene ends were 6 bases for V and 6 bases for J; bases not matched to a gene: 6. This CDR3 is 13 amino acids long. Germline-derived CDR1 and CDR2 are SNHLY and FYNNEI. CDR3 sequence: CASSRDRVAEQYF. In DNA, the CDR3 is TGTGCCAGCAGCCGGGACAGGGTTGCCGAGCAGTACTTC.

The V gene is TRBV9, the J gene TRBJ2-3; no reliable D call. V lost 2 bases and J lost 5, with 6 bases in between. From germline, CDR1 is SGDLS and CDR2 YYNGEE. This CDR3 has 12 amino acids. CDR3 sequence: CASSVYGDTQYF. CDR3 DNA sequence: TGTGCCAGCAGCGTTTACGGAGATACGCAGTATTTT.

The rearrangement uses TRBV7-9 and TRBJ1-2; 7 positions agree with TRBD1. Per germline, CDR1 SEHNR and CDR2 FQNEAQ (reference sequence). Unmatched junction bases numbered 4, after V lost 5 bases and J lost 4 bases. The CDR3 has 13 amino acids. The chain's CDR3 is CASSTDRIYGYTF. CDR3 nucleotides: TGTGCCAGCAGCACGGACAGGATCTATGGCTACACCTTC.

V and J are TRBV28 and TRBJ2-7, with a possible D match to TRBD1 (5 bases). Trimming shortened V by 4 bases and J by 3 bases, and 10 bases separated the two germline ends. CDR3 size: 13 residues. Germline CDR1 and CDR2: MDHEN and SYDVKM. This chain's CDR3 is CASSSQGIYEQYF. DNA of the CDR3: TGTGCCAGCAGTTCTCAGGGAATCTACGAGCAGTACTTC.

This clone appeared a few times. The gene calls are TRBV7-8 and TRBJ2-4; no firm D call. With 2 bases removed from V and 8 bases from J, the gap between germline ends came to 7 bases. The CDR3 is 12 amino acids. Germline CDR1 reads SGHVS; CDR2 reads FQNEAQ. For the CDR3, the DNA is TGTGCCAGCAGCTTATCTTATGACATTCAGTACTTC. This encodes CASSLSYDIQYF.

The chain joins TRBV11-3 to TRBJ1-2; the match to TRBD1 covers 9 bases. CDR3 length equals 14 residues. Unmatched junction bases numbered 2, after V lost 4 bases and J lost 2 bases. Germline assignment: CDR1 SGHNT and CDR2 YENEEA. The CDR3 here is CASSSGQGNYGYTF. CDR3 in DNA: TGTGCCAGCAGCTCCGGACAGGGGAACTATGGCTACACCTTC.

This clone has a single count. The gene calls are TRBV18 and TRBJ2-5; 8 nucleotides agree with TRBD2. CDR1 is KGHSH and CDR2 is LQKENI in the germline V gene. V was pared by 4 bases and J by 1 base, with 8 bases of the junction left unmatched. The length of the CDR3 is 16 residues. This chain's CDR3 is CASSRPNGRVQETQYF. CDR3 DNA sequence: TGTGCCAGCTCACGACCCAACGGGAGGGTCCAAGAGACCCAGTACTTC.

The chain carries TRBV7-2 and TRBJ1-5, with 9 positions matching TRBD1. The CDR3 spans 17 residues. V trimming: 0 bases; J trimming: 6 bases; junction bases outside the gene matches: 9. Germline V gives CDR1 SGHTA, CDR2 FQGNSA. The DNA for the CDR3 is TGTGCCAGCAGCTTAGCGTTGGGGACAGGGAATCCTCAGCCCCAGCATTTT. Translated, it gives CASSLALGTGNPQPQHF.

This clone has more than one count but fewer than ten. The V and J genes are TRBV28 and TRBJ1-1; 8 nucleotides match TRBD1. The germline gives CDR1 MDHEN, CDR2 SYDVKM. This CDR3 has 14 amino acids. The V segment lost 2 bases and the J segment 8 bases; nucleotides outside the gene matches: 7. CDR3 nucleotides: TGTGCCAGCAGTTTAAACAGGGGGTTAACCGAAGCTTTCTTT. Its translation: CASSLNRGLTEAFF.

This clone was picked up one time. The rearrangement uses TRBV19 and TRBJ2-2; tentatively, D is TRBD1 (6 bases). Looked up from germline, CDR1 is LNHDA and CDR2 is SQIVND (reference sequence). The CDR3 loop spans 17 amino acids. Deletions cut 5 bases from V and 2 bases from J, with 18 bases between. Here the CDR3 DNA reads TGTGCCAGTAGTGCTCCCCCACACAGGGTTAACACCGGGGAGCTGTTTTTT. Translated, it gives CASSAPPHRVNTGELFF.

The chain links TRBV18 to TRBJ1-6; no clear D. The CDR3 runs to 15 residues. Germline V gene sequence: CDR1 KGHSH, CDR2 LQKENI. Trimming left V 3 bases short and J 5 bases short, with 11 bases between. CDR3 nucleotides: TGTGCCAGCTCACCCCTGGCCGGGGATAATTCACCCCTCCACTTT. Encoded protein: CASSPLAGDNSPLHF.

The CDR3 protein is CASSRQPVEAFF. The DNA of the CDR3 is TGTGCCAGCAGCCGACAGCCCGTTGAAGCTTTCTTT. V is TRBV2 and J is TRBJ1-1; D is possibly TRBD1 (5 bases). With 6 bases removed from V and 7 bases from J, the gap between germline ends came to 12 bases. The CDR3 is 12 amino acids. CDR1 SNHLY and CDR2 FYNNEI come from the germline V gene.

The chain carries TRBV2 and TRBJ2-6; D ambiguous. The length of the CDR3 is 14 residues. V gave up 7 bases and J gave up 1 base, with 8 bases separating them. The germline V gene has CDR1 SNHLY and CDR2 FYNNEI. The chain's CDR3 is CASIKESGANVLTF. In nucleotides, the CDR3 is TGTGCCAGCATTAAGGAGTCTGGGGCCAACGTCCTGACTTTC. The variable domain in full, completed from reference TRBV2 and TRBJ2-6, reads EPEVTQTPSHQVTQMGQEVILRCVPISNHLYFYWYRQILGQKVEFLVSFYNNEISEKSEIFDDQFSVERPDGSNFTLKIRSTKLEDSAMYFCASIKESGANVLTFGAGSRLTVL.

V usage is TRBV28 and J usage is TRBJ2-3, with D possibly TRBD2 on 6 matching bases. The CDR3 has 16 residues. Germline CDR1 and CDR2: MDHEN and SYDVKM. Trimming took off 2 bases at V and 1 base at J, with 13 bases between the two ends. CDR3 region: CASSLARGVRTDTQYF. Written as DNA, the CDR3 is TGTGCCAGCAGTTTAGCGCGGGGCGTTCGCACAGATACGCAGTATTTT.

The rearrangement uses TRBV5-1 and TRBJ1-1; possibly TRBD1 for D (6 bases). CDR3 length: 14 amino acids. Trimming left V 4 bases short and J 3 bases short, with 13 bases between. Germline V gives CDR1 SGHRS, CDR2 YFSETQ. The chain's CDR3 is CASSPGTPYTEAFF. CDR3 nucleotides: TGCGCCAGCAGCCCCGGGACACCTTACACTGAAGCTTTCTTT.